Below, 10 T cell receptor beta chains from the same sample are listed, as sequenced in a study of T-cell reconstitution after alpha-beta-depleted transplantation in children. The TCRbeta library incorporated unique molecular identifiers. TCRdb reprocessed the PCR reads with MiXCR, giving one entry per CDR3 protein. The table includes 150,000 to 250,000 distinct CDR3 sequences, more than 14% detected once. The sample consisted of PBMCs from the stem cell graft donor, taken from the stem cell graft. The receptor source for this set is a human donor who donated a stem cell graft to a child with acute lymphoblastic leukemia.

This clonotype was recorded at least ten times. V usage is TRBV12-3 or TRBV12-4 and J usage is TRBJ2-5; TRBD2 aligns across 7 bases. V dropped 6 bases and J dropped 4; count of bases not matched to a gene: 2. The CDR3 contains 12 residues. CDR3 loop: CASSPGGETQYF. In DNA form, the CDR3 reads TGTGCCAGCAGCCCGGGGGGAGAGACCCAGTACTTC.

This clonotype was recorded at least ten times. The chain couples TRBV29-1 to TRBJ1-2, with TRBD1 matching over 11 bases. V lost 7 bases and J lost 6; bases outside the gene matches: 7. The CDR3 is made up of 13 amino acids. In germline, CDR1 is SQVTM, CDR2 ANQGSEA. The DNA of the CDR3 is TGCAGCGCTCAGGGACAGGGGGGAGATGGCTACACCTTC. Translated, it gives CSAQGQGGDGYTF.

The gene calls are TRBV5-1 and TRBJ2-6, with D possibly matching TRBD1 (6 bases). The CDR3 contains 16 residues. Trimming took 4 bases from V and 0 from J, leaving 11 bases between them. The germline gives CDR1 SGHRS, CDR2 YFSETQ. The DNA of the CDR3 is TGCGCCAGCAGCCCACGACAGGACTCTGGGGCCAACGTCCTGACTTTC. Protein product: CASSPRQDSGANVLTF.

The chain employs TRBV12-3 or TRBV12-4 and TRBJ1-6; possibly TRBD1 for D (6 bases). The CDR3 loop spans 14 amino acids. The V end was cut by 7 bases, the J end by 9 bases, with 16 bases between. DNA of the CDR3: TGTGCCAGCACCGGAGGGGGGAATACTTCACCCCTCCACTTT. This encodes CASTGGGNTSPLHF.

This clonotype was observed many times. The rearrangement uses TRBV5-1 and TRBJ2-5; D may correspond to TRBD1 or TRBD2 (5 bases each). The CDR3 loop spans 14 amino acids. In germline, CDR1 is SGHRS, CDR2 YFSETQ. The V gene lost 0 bases and the J gene lost 1 base, with 7 bases spanning the gap. CDR3 nucleotides: TGCGCCAGCAGCTTGGCGGGGACCCAAGAGACCCAGTACTTC. It codes for CASSLAGTQETQYF.

In its sample, this clonotype was seen many times. The chain employs TRBV20-1 and TRBJ2-2; TRBD2 matches at 9 bases. Trimming cost V 2 bases and J 7 bases; bases outside gene matches: 8. This CDR3 spans 15 amino acids. Germline CDR1 reads DFQATT; CDR2 reads SNEGSKA (reference sequence). The CDR3 loop reads CSARPSGIRGGELFF. The CDR3 DNA sequence: TGCAGTGCTAGACCTAGCGGGATTAGGGGCGGGGAGCTGTTTTTT.

This clonotype has a count of ten or more. The V gene is TRBV9, the J gene TRBJ2-3; 9 positions match TRBD2. The CDR3 covers 16 residues. The germline V gene encodes CDR1 SGDLS and CDR2 YYNGEE. V was clipped by 4 bases and J by 6 bases; unmatched bases: 12. The CDR3 spells CASSIKREAVSDTQYF. DNA of the CDR3: TGTGCCAGCAGCATAAAGCGGGAGGCAGTTTCGGATACGCAGTATTTT. Together with reference TRBV9 and TRBJ2-3, the CDR3 gives the full variable domain: DSGVTQTPKHLITATGQRVTLRCSPRSGDLSVYWYQQSLDQGLQFLIQYYNGEERAKGNILERFSAQQFPDLHSELNLSSLELGDSALYFCASSIKREAVSDTQYFGPGTRLTVL.

This clonotype has only a few counts. The chain carries TRBV20-1 and TRBJ2-5; 8 bases are shared with TRBD2. Germline CDR1 DFQATT, CDR2 SNEGSKA (reference sequence). The CDR3 loop spans 15 amino acids. With 6 bases clipped from V and 2 bases from J, the junction kept 11 bases outside the gene matches. The CDR3 sequence is CSARRGGRLQETQYF. In nucleotides, the CDR3 is TGCAGTGCCCGACGGGGGGGGCGCTTACAAGAGACCCAGTACTTC.

The J gene is TRBJ1-5, the V gene TRBV4-1, with 9 bases matching TRBD1. Germline assignment: CDR1 MGHRA and CDR2 YSYEKL. Germline trimming cut 0 bases from V and 6 bases from J; bases unmatched to any gene: 12. CDR3 length: 18 amino acids. CDR3: CASSQEGSGQGGGQPQHF. DNA of the CDR3: TGCGCCAGCAGCCAAGAGGGGTCGGGACAGGGCGGGGGTCAGCCCCAGCATTTT.

This clonotype was observed a handful of times. J is TRBJ1-4 and V is TRBV11-1, with no clear D. CDR1 is SGHAT and CDR2 is FQDESV in the germline V gene (reference sequence). The CDR3 is 16 residues long. The V end lost 5 bases, the J end lost 3 bases, and 16 bases lay between the germline ends. This CDR3 reads CASSPGPGPSNEKLFF. In DNA, the CDR3 is TGTGCCAGCAGCCCTGGGCCGGGCCCTTCTAATGAAAAACTGTTTTTT.